This T cell receptor beta chain was sequenced during a study of blood T cell repertoires in COVID-19. Across the whole study: From the United States, Italy and Spain came samples of acute and convalescent COVID-19. PBMCs, B-cell-depleted T cells, or T cells provided the cDNA or gDNA that made up the material.

In the original processing: From reference gene primer amplification, estimates of nucleated cell counts were derived. TCRdb's copy holds only in-frame clones and misses some; the assay was immunoSEQ multiplex PCR. V and J calls and clone size come straight from that table; D and trimming were deduced from the DNA. The sample holds about 64,000 clones, approximately 91% seen once. The source of this sequence is a human donor in a cohort sampled during active COVID-19. Specimen: peripheral blood.

DNA for the CDR3: TGTGCCAGCAGCCAAGATCCGGCGGGAGGGCCCGAAAGAAGCACAGATACGCAGTATTTT. Translation gives CASSQDPAGGPERSTDTQYF. This chain joins TRBV3-1 (or the pseudogene TRBV3-2) and TRBJ2-3, with 9 bases aligning to TRBD2. This CDR3 has 20 amino acids. Trimming cost V 0 bases and J 0 bases; bases outside gene matches: 13. Germline V gene lookup returns CDR1 LGHDT and CDR2 YNNKEL (reference sequence).